Below are 8 T cell receptor beta chains sequenced from a single sample in a study of T-cell memory formation after mild COVID-19. TCRdb re-called the 5' RACE reads with MiXCR, one entry per CDR3 protein. The table has a few hundred thousand distinct CDR3 sequences, about 16% seen once; the top ten hold 22%. Source material: PBMCs or a T cell subset sorted from them (not recorded which). The receptor set was obtained from a man aged 18-30 years who had mild COVID-19 (a few samples of this study predate the infection). Cell type and time point are not known.

The chain couples TRBV5-1 to TRBJ2-7; 11 positions agree with TRBD1. The V gene's germline CDR1 is SGHRS and CDR2 YFSETQ. This CDR3 contains 15 residues. Trimming cost V 3 bases and J 7 bases; bases outside gene matches: 9. The CDR3 region is CASSSTGTGGGEQYV. The CDR3 DNA follows: TGCGCCAGCAGCTCCACCGGGACAGGGGGGGGTGAGCAGTACGTC.

The chain links TRBV20-1 to TRBJ2-5; D might be TRBD2 (5 bases). This CDR3 spans 10 amino acids. With 7 bases removed from V and 10 bases from J, the gap between germline ends came to 13 bases. Germline-derived CDR1 and CDR2 are DFQATT and SNEGSKA (reference sequence). The CDR3 reads CSGDREDQYF. DNA for the CDR3: TGCAGTGGCGACCGGGAAGACCAGTACTTC.

This clonotype was seen only a few times. The chain combines TRBV6-5 with TRBJ1-1; possible D gene TRBD1, 6 bases. The CDR3 sequence is 14 residues long. V was pared by 7 bases and J by 7 bases, with 19 bases between. Per the germline V gene, CDR1 is MNHEY and CDR2 is SVGAGI. This CDR3 reads CASTPAGAASEAFF. In nucleotides, the CDR3 is TGTGCCAGCACCCCCGCAGGGGCCGCAAGTGAAGCTTTCTTT.

This chain uses TRBV5-1 with TRBJ2-1; TRBD2 aligns across 8 bases. The CDR3 contains 18 residues. Per germline, CDR1 SGHRS and CDR2 YFSETQ. With V trimmed by 0 bases and J by 0 bases, 8 bases remained unmatched. DNA for the CDR3: TGCGCCAGCAGCTTGGCCGGCGGGGGGCCCCTCTCCTACAATGAGCAGTTCTTC. This encodes CASSLAGGGPLSYNEQFF.

This clonotype came up a few times. Germline and junction disagree at one end, which may indicate a read error. The CDR3 spells CASRESGPGYTF. The CDR3 DNA reads as TGTGCCAGCAGGGAATCGGGACCTGGCTACACCTTC. This chain links TRBV25-1 with TRBJ1-2; tentative D call: TRBD1 (5 bases). The germline gives CDR1 MGHDK, CDR2 SYGVNS. The CDR3 runs to 12 residues.

V gene TRBV23-1 combines with J gene TRBJ2-5; D is possibly TRBD1 (5 bases). TRBV23-1 is reported as an ORF; its role is uncertain. V lost 10 bases to trimming and J lost 5 bases, with 20 bases between them. The CDR3 contains 14 residues. The CDR3 DNA reads as TGCGCCACTACACAAGGTGGGGCGGTGGAGACCCAGTACTTC. It specifies CATTQGGAVETQYF.

This clonotype was seen a handful of times. V and J are TRBV24-1 and TRBJ2-1; D is ambiguous. Trimming took 0 bases from V and 3 from J, leaving 5 bases between them. Germline V lookup: CDR1 KGHDR, CDR2 SFDVKD. The CDR3 is 14 residues long. The CDR3 nucleotides read TGTGCCACCAGTGATTTGCCCCACTACAATGAGCAGTTCTTC. This translates into CATSDLPHYNEQFF.

The V gene is TRBV20-1, the J gene TRBJ2-5; no clear D. V lost 3 bases and J 2 bases, leaving 13 bases between the germline ends. Germline loops: CDR1 DFQATT, CDR2 SNEGSKA (reference sequence). The CDR3 has 14 amino acids. CDR3 sequence: CSASPVGDQETQYF. DNA of the CDR3: TGCAGTGCTAGCCCAGTCGGCGATCAAGAGACCCAGTACTTC.